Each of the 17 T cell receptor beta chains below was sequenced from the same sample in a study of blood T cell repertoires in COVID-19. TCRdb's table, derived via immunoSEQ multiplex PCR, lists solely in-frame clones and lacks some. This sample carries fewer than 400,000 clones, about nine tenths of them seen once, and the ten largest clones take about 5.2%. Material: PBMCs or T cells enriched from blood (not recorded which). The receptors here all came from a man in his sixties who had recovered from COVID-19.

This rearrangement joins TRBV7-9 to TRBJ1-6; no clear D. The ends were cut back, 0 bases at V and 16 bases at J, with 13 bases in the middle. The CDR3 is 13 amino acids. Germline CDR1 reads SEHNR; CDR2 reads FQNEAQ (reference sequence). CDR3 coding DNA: TGTGCCAGCAGCTTAGCGGGAGACCTGGCACTCCACTTT. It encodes CASSLAGDLALHF.

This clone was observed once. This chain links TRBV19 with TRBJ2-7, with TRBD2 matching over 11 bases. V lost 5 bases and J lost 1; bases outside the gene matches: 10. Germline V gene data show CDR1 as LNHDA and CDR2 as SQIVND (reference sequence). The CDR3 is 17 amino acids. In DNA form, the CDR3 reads TGTGCCAGTAGTGGAAAACAGGGGACTAGCGGATCCTACGAGCAGTACTTC. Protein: CASSGKQGTSGSYEQYF.

CDR3 protein: CSAREGYNEQFF. The CDR3, as DNA: TGCAGCGCACGGGAGGGCTACAATGAGCAGTTCTTC. The chain uses TRBV29-1 and TRBJ2-1, with 8 bases identical to TRBD2. The CDR3 extends over 12 amino acids. The V gene's germline CDR1 is SQVTM and CDR2 ANQGSEA. V dropped 7 bases and J dropped 3; count of bases not matched to a gene: 2.

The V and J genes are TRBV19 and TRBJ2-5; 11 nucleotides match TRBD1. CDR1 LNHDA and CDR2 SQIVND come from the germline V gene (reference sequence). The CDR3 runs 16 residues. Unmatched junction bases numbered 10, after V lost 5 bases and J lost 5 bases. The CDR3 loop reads CASSPGQGALSETQYF. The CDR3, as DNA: TGTGCCAGTAGTCCAGGACAGGGGGCTTTGTCCGAGACCCAGTACTTC.

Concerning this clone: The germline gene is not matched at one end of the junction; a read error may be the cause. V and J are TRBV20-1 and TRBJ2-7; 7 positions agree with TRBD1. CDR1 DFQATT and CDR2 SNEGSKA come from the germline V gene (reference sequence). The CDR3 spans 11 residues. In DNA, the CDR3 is TGCAGTGCTAGAACAACCGGGACAGAAGACTTC. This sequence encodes CSARTTGTEDF.

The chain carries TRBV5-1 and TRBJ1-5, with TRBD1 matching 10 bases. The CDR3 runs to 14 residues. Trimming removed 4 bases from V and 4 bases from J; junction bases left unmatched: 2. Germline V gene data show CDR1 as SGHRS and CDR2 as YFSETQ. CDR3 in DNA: TGCGCCAGCAGCCGGACAGGGGGAAATCAGCCCCAGCATTTT. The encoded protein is CASSRTGGNQPQHF.

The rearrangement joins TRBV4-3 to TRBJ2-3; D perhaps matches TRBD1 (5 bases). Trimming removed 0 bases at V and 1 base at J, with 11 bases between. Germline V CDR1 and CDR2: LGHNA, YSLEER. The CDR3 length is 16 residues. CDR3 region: CASSQEVGRRTDTQYF. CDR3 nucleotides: TGCGCCAGCAGCCAAGAGGTGGGGCGGCGCACAGATACGCAGTATTTT.

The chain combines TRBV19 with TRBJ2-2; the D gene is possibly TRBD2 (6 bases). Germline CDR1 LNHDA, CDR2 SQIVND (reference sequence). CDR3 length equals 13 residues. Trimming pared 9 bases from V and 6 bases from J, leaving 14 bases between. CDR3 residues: CASAGRSPGELFF. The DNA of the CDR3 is TGTGCCAGCGCTGGGAGGTCCCCCGGGGAGCTGTTTTTT.

This CDR3 is CASQGQAYNEQFF. The CDR3 bases are TGTGCCAGCCAGGGACAAGCCTACAATGAGCAGTTCTTC. The chain recombines TRBV6-5 with TRBJ2-1, with a tentative D call TRBD1 (6 bases). CDR1 and CDR2 (germline): MNHEY, SVGAGI. Trimming cost V 8 bases and J 2 bases, with 10 bases left between them. This CDR3 is 13 amino acids long.

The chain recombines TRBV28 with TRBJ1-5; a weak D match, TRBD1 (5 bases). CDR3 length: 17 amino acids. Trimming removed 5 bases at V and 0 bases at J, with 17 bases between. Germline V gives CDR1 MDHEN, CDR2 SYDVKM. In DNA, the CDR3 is TGTGCCAGCAGTCCCCCCTTGGGGACTTATAGCAATCAGCCCCAGCATTTT. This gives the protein CASSPPLGTYSNQPQHF.

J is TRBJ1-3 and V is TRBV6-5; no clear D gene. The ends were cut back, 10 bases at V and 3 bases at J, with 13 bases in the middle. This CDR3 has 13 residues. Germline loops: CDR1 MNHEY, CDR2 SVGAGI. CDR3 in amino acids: CATSLGSGNTIYF. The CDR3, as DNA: TGTGCCACGTCTCTGGGCAGTGGAAACACCATATATTTT.

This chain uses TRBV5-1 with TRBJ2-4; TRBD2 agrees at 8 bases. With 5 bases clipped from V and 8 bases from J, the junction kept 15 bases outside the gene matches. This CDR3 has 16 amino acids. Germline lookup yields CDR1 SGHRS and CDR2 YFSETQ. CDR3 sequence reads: CASRPGLGADLDIQYF. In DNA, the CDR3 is TGCGCCAGCAGGCCGGGACTAGGTGCGGACTTGGACATTCAGTACTTC.

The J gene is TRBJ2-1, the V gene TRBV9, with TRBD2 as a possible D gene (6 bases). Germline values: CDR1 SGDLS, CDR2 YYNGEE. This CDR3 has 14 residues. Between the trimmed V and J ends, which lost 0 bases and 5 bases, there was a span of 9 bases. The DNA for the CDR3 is TGTGCCAGCAGCGTAGTCGGAGGGAACAATGAGCAGTTCTTC. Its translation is CASSVVGGNNEQFF.

CDR3: CASSHLGLAPTGELFF. In DNA form, the CDR3 reads TGTGCCAGCAGTCACCTGGGACTAGCCCCCACCGGGGAGCTGTTTTTT. The rearrangement links TRBV6-2 or TRBV6-3 to TRBJ2-2; 9 bases fit TRBD2. V gave up 5 bases and J gave up 4 bases; unmatched junction bases: 8. This CDR3 comprises 16 residues. Germline CDR1 and CDR2: MNHEY and SVGEGT.

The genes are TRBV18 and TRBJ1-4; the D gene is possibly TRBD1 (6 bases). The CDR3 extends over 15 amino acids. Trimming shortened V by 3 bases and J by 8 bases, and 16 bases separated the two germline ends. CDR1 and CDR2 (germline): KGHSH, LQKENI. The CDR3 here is CASSPLQGPDEKLFF. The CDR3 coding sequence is TGTGCCAGCTCACCCTTACAGGGACCAGACGAAAAACTGTTTTTT. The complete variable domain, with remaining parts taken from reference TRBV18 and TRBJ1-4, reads NAGVMQNPRHLVRRRGQEARLRCSPMKGHSHVYWYRQLPEEGLKFMVYLQKENIIDESGMPKERFSAEFPKEGPSILRIQQVVRGDSAAYFCASSPLQGPDEKLFFGSGTQLSVL.

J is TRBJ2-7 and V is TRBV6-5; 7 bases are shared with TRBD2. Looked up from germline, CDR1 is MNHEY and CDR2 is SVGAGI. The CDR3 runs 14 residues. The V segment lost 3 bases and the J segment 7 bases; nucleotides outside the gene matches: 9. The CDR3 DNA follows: TGTGCCAGCAGTTATGGCGGGGGAGCTGGGGAGCAGTACTTC. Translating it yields CASSYGGGAGEQYF.

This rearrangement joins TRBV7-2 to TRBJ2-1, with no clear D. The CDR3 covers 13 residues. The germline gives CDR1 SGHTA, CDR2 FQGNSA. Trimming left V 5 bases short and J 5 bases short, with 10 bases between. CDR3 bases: TGTGCCAGCAGCCTACGAGCTAACAATGAGCAGTTCTTC. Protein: CASSLRANNEQFF.